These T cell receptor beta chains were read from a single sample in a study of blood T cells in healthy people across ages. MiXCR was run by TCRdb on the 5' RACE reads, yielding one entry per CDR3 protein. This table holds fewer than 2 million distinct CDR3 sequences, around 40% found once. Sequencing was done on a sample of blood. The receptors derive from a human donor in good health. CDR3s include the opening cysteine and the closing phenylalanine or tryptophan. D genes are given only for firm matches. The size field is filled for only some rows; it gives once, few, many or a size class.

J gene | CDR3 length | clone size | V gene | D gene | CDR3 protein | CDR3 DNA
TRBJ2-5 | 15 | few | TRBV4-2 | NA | CASSQAQGDQETQYF | TGTGCCAGCAGCCAAGCGCAAGGAGACCAAGAGACCCAGTACTTC
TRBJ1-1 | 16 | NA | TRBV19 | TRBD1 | CASSINRGIWNTEAFF | TGTGCCAGTAGTATAAACAGGGGAATTTGGAACACTGAAGCTTTCTTT
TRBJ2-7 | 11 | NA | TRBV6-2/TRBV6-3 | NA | CASRTNYEQYF | TGTGCCAGCCGAACGAACTACGAGCAGTACTTC
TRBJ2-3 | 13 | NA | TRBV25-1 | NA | CASSDPGVDTQYF | TGTGCCAGCAGTGACCCCGGAGTAGATACGCAGTATTTT
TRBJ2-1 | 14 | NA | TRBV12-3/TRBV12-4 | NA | CASQQGGGNNEQFF | TGTGCCAGCCAGCAGGGCGGGGGCAACAATGAGCAGTTCTTC
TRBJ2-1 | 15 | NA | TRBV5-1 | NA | CASSLEQFSYNEQFF | TGCGCCAGCAGCTTGGAACAGTTCTCCTACAATGAGCAGTTCTTC
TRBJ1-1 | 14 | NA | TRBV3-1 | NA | CASSQDPEETEAFF | TGTGCCAGCAGCCAAGATCCCGAGGAGACTGAAGCTTTCTTT
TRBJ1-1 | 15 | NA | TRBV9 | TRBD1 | CASSVVRGRNTEAFF | TGTGCCAGCAGCGTAGTCAGGGGGCGAAACACTGAAGCTTTCTTT
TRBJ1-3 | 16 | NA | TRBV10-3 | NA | CAISEGRRNSGNTIYF | TGTGCCATCAGTGAGGGACGCCGGAACTCTGGAAACACCATATATTTT
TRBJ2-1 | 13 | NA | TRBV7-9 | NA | CASSLGLRYEQFF | TGTGCCAGCAGCTTAGGGCTCCGCTACGAGCAGTTCTTC
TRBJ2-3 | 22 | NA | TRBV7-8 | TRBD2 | CASSYRHRKAGGQLPVTDTQYF | TGTGCCAGCAGCTATAGACACCGAAAAGCGGGGGGGCAGCTACCCGTCACAGATACGCAGTATTTT
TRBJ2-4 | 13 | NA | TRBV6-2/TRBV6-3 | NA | CASSPPGHNTQYF | TGTGCCAGCAGTCCCCCGGGACATAACACTCAGTACTTC
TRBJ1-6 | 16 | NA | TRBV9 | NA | CASSVEPEGYNSPLHF | TGTGCCAGCAGCGTAGAGCCCGAGGGATATAATTCACCCCTCCACTTT
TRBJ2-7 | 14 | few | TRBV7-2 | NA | CASTTKGGSYEQYF | TGTGCCAGCACAACGAAAGGAGGTTCCTACGAGCAGTACTTC
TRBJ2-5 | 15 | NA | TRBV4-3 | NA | CASSQEGEGAETQYF | TGCGCCAGCAGCCAAGAAGGGGAGGGGGCGGAGACCCAGTACTTC
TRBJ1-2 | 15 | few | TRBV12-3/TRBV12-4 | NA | CASTLGTARIYGYTF | TGTGCCAGCACCTTGGGGACCGCGCGAATCTATGGCTACACCTTC
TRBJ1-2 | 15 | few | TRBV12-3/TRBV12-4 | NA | CASSSPGPKVNGYTF | TGTGCCAGCAGTTCTCCCGGGCCAAAAGTGAATGGCTACACCTTC